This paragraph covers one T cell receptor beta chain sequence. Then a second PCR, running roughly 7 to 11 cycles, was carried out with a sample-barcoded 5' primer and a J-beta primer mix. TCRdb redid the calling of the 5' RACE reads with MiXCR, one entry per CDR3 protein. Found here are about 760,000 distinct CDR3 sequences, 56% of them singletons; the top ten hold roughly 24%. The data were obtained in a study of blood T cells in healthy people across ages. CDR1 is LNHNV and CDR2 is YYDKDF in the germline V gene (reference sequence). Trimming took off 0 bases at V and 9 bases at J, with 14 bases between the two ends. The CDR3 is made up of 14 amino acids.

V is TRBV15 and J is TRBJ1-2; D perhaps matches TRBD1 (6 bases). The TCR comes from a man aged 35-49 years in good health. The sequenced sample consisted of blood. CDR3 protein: CATSRDRGVWSYTF. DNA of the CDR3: TGTGCCACCAGCAGAGATAGGGGGGTCTGGAGCTACACCTTC.